A selection of T cell receptor beta chains follows, all from one sample in a study of cytomegalovirus exposure and HLA in healthy donors. The assay was immunoSEQ multiplex PCR, and TCRdb's table has in-frame clones only and misses some. The top ten clones hold about 1.6% of a sample with around 170,000 clones, approximately 80% of them seen once. What was sequenced was PBMCs. The source of these receptors is a man younger than 35 in good health and CMV-seronegative. The CDR3 runs from the conserved cysteine through the conserved F or W. D genes are given only for firm matches. The size entry is marked missing in some rows and otherwise reads once, few, many or a size class.

V gene: TRBV27
J gene: TRBJ2-7
clone size: -
D gene: -
CDR3 DNA: TGTGCCAGCAGCCACGGGACACGTGCCTACGAGCAGTACTTC
CDR3 protein: CASSHGTRAYEQYF

V gene: TRBV6-6
J gene: TRBJ2-7
clone size: -
D gene: TRBD1
CDR3 DNA: TGTGCCAGCAACCAACCCGACAGGGTCTACGAGCAGTACTTC
CDR3 protein: CASNQPDRVYEQYF

V gene: TRBV9
J gene: TRBJ2-7
clone size: -
D gene: -
CDR3 DNA: TGTGCCAGCAGCGTAGAGGCAGGGTGGTACGAGCAGTACTTC
CDR3 protein: CASSVEAGWYEQYF

V gene: TRBV5-1
J gene: TRBJ1-2
clone size: -
D gene: -
CDR3 DNA: TGCGCCAGCAGCCGGGACGCGGGGCATGGCTACACCTTC
CDR3 protein: CASSRDAGHGYTF

V gene: TRBV15
J gene: TRBJ2-7
clone size: -
D gene: TRBD1
CDR3 DNA: TGTGCCACCAGCATCGACAGGGGTTACGAGCAGTACTTC
CDR3 protein: CATSIDRGYEQYF

V gene: TRBV9
J gene: TRBJ1-2
clone size: -
D gene: -
CDR3 DNA: TGTGCCAGCCAGGACGGACTTAACTATGGCTACACCTTC
CDR3 protein: CASQDGLNYGYTF

V gene: TRBV11-2
J gene: TRBJ2-3
clone size: -
D gene: TRBD1
CDR3 DNA: TGTGCCAGCAGACCCCCGGGACAGGGGTCAACAGATACGCAGTATTTT
CDR3 protein: CASRPPGQGSTDTQYF

V gene: TRBV28
J gene: TRBJ2-5
clone size: -
D gene: -
CDR3 DNA: TGTGCCAGCAGTGACCTGACCGGGACTTATATGACCCAGTACTTC
CDR3 protein: CASSDLTGTYMTQYF

V gene: TRBV28
J gene: TRBJ1-1
clone size: -
D gene: TRBD1
CDR3 DNA: TGTGCCAGCAGTTTCCCGCGGACAGGGCGCACTGAAGCTTTCTTT
CDR3 protein: CASSFPRTGRTEAFF

V gene: TRBV7-3
J gene: TRBJ2-3
clone size: -
D gene: -
CDR3 DNA: TGTGCCAGCAGCCGACGCACGACTAGTACTAACACAGATACGCAGTATTTT
CDR3 protein: CASSRRTTSTNTDTQYF

V gene: TRBV7-9
J gene: TRBJ2-4
clone size: -
D gene: -
CDR3 DNA: TGTGCCAGCAGCCCCGGACAAATGGTCAAAAACATTCAGTACTTC
CDR3 protein: CASSPGQMVKNIQYF

V gene: TRBV25-1
J gene: TRBJ2-5
clone size: once
D gene: -
CDR3 DNA: TGTGCCAGCAGTATAACGACAGACCAAGAGACCCAGTACTTC
CDR3 protein: CASSITTDQETQYF